This T cell receptor beta chain comes out of a study of T cell responses to AZD1222 COVID-19 vaccine (dated by TCRdb to the early 2020s). Some background on the complete study: TCR sequencing covered 233 trial participants: about 210 given two doses of AZD1222 and 26 given two doses of MenACWY control vaccine. Trial participants were enrolled into age subgroups of 18-55, 56-69 and 70-plus years, which contained about 150, 28 and 57 TCR-sequenced participants, respectively.

Broader findings and caveats from the paper: Conclusions about previously exposed vaccinees were limited because only six AZD1222 recipients were SARS-CoV-2 seropositive at baseline. Participants were mostly white British, with more females than males. The authors suggested clonal diversity may have been underestimated. Reportedly, almost half of the unique spike-specific TCRs recognized epitopes lying outside the regions that are mutated in the B.1.351 and B.1.1.7 variants. After two AZD1222 doses, spike-specific TCR breadth and depth were significantly higher than at day 0 and than in MenACWY recipients. No day 14 peak-response samples were available, so repertoires were characterized only after the peak T cell response. Vaccine-associated CD4 TCRs spanned the whole spike protein, with dominant responses in regions 160-218 and 743-854. In the small 56-69-year group, the increase in depth fell short of significance, most likely because of low power.

The CDR3 regions of human TCRbeta chains were subjected to immunosequencing. The authors' pipeline ran thus. TCRs in the repertoires were compared against a reference library of SARS-CoV-2-specific TCRs that had been generated with the MIRA antigen-specificity platform. Breadth was defined as the fraction of unique TCRs that were SARS-CoV-2-associated, and depth was defined as the fraction of total T cells that were SARS-CoV-2-associated. Each spike-specific TCR was assigned to its reactive spike region and to a CD4 or CD8 class using the MIRA data. Log10-transformed breadth and depth values were compared by one-way ANOVA with Sidak's multiple comparisons tests. The immuneACCESS repertoire file appears here via TCRdb, limited to in-frame rearrangements. These files lack a portion of the clones; in checked studies, under half of the deficit traces to unresolved V genes, and the cause of the others is not known. D and trimming come from the DNA, and the V and J calls and clone size come from that table. The sample includes about 150,000 clones, with more than 80% observed a single time. The biggest ten clones account for less than 3.5% of the sample.

The label giving this sample's time point can be read as: about 28 days (+/-7) after the second vaccine dose. AZD1222 recipients whose second dose came at about 4 weeks and those whose second dose came at about 12 weeks were combined into one group, since spike-specific TCR depth and breadth did not differ between the two schedules. Vaccinee samples came from UK trials COV001 and COV002, including a single-blind randomized controlled phase 2/3 trial of AZD1222 (ChAdOx1 nCoV-19) in healthy adults. For TCRbeta chain sequencing, PBMC samples were collected from trial participants at day 0 and at day 28 after the second dose. On this clone itself: There is no known antigen for this receptor. Base qualities are not at hand, and no much larger clone is one base apart.

The CDR3 spans 14 residues, from the cysteine through the phenylalanine. Of all the DNA, just the CDR3 is kept, 42 bases in frame from base 1. V is pared back by 5 bases and J by 4 bases, with 12 bases lying between the germline termini. Sequences LGHDT (CDR1) and YNNKEL (CDR2) are obtained from the germline V gene (reference sequence). The receptor was isolated from an adult who received the AZD1222 COVID-19 vaccine. Recombination connected TRBV3-1 (or the pseudogene TRBV3-2) to TRBJ1-3; no D gene can be assigned with confidence. Material: peripheral blood, obtained 28 days after the second AZD1222 dose. The CDR3 has the sequence CASSSASIGNTIYF. The DNA reads as follows: TGTGCCAGCAGCTCTGCCTCCATCGGAAACACCATATATTTT.